These 6 T cell receptor beta chains originate from one sample sequenced in a study of T cell changes during pregnancy in multiple sclerosis. Here immunoSEQ multiplex PCR was the method, and the copy in TCRdb shows in-frame clones only, minus some. This sample yields around 130,000 clones, of which about 95% are seen a single time; over 0.35% belongs to the top ten. Here the sequenced sample was peripheral blood, taken after pregnancy. All receptors derive from a female donor with multiple sclerosis, enrolled in a pregnancy study.

The chain links TRBV5-1 to TRBJ2-3; D is unclear. This CDR3 has 14 residues. Between the trimmed V and J ends, which lost 0 bases and 4 bases, there was a span of 9 bases. CDR1 and CDR2 from the germline V gene are SGHRS and YFSETQ. CDR3 sequence: CASSLALVADTQYF. The CDR3 DNA reads as TGCGCCAGCAGCTTGGCCTTAGTAGCAGATACGCAGTATTTT. Filled out from reference TRBV5-1 and TRBJ2-3, the complete variable domain reads KAGVTQTPRYLIKTRGQQVTLSCSPISGHRSVSWYQQTPGQGLQFLFEYFSETQRNKGNFPGRFSGRQFSNSRSEMNVSTLELGDSALYLCASSLALVADTQYFGPGTRLTVL.

Written as DNA, the CDR3 is TGTGCCAGCAGTGGTAGCGGGTCCGCCTACGAGCAGTACTTC. Protein sequence: CASSGSGSAYEQYF. The rearrangement joins TRBV11-3 to TRBJ2-7; 7 bases are a match to TRBD2. CDR1 and CDR2 (germline): SGHNT, YENEEA. There are 14 residues in the CDR3. The junction had 7 bases not matched to a gene; V was cut back by 6 bases and J by 2 bases. The full variable domain, its missing parts supplied by reference TRBV11-3 and TRBJ2-7, is EAGVVQSPRYKIIEKKQPVAFWCNPISGHNTLYWYLQNLGQGPELLIRYENEEAVDDSQLPKDRFSAERLKGVDSTLKIQPAELGDSAVYLCASSGSGSAYEQYFGPGTRLTVT.

CDR3 protein: CASREEATNEKLFF. CDR3 in DNA: TGTGCCAGCAGGGAAGAGGCAACTAATGAAAAACTGTTTTTT. The chain carries TRBV28 and TRBJ1-4; no reliable D call. The CDR3 is made up of 14 amino acids. CDR1 and CDR2 (germline): MDHEN, SYDVKM. V was pared by 6 bases and J by 0 bases, with 8 bases between.

This chain connects TRBV28 to TRBJ1-4, with D possibly matching TRBD1 (5 bases). Germline values: CDR1 MDHEN, CDR2 SYDVKM. V lost 1 base, J lost 8 bases, and 11 bases lay in between. The CDR3 extends over 14 amino acids. The CDR3 protein is CASSLLGGVEKLFF. In DNA, the CDR3 is TGTGCCAGCAGTTTATTAGGAGGGGTCGAAAAACTGTTTTTT.

This chain connects TRBV2 to TRBJ1-5, with TRBD1 matching over 7 bases. This CDR3 has 15 residues. Germline CDR1 reads SNHLY; CDR2 reads FYNNEI. V lost 7 bases, J lost 4 bases, and 10 bases stayed unmatched. The CDR3 loop is CASTPQGMKNQPQHF. In DNA form, the CDR3 reads TGTGCCAGCACTCCACAGGGGATGAAGAATCAGCCCCAGCATTTT. The full variable domain, with the rest looked up from reference TRBV2 and TRBJ1-5, is EPEVTQTPSHQVTQMGQEVILRCVPISNHLYFYWYRQILGQKVEFLVSFYNNEISEKSEIFDDQFSVERPDGSNFTLKIRSTKLEDSAMYFCASTPQGMKNQPQHFGDGTRLSIL.

The V call is TRBV2, the J call TRBJ2-6; no reliable D call. Looked up from germline, CDR1 is SNHLY and CDR2 is FYNNEI. There are 15 residues in the CDR3. Trimming removed 3 bases at V and 0 bases at J, with 6 bases between. This CDR3 is CASSEAVSGANVLTF. Here the CDR3 DNA reads TGTGCCAGCAGTGAGGCAGTCTCTGGGGCCAACGTCCTGACTTTC.